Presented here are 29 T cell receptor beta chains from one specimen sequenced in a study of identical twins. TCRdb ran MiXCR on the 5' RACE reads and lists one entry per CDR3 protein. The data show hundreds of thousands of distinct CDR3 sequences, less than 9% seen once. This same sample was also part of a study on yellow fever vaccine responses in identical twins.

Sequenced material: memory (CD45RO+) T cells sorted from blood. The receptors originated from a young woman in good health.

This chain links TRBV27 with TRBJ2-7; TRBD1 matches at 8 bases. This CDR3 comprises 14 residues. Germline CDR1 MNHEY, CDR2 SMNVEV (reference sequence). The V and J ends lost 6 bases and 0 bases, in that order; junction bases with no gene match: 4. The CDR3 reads CASSPTGVSYEQYF. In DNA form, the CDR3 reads TGTGCCAGCAGCCCGACAGGGGTCTCCTACGAGCAGTACTTC.

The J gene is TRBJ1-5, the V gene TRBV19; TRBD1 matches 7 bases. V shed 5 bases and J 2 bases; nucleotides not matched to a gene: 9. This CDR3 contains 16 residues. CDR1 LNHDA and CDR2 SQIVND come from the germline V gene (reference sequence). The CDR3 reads CASSSTTGMGNQPQHF. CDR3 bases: TGTGCCAGTAGTTCCACGACAGGGATGGGCAATCAGCCCCAGCATTTT.

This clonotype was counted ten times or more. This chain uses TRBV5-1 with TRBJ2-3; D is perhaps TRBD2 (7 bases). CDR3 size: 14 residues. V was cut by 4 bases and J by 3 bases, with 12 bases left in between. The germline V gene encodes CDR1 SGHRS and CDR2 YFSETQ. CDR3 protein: CASSNRGATDTQYF. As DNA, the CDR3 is TGCGCCAGCAGCAATCGGGGGGCAACAGATACGCAGTATTTT. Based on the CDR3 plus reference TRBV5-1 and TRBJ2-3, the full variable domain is KAGVTQTPRYLIKTRGQQVTLSCSPISGHRSVSWYQQTPGQGLQFLFEYFSETQRNKGNFPGRFSGRQFSNSRSEMNVSTLELGDSALYLCASSNRGATDTQYFGPGTRLTVL.

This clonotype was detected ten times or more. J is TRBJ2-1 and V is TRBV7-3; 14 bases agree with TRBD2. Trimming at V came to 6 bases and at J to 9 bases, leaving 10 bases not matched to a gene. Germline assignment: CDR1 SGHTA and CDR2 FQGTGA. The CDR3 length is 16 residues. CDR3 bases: TGTGCCAGCAGATCCGGACTAGCGGGAGGTAGAGGTGAGCAGTTCTTC. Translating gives CASRSGLAGGRGEQFF.

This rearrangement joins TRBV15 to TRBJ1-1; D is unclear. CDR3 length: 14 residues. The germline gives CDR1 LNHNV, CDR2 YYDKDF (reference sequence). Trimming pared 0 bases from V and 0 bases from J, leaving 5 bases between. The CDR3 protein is CATSRDEVNTEAFF. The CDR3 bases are TGTGCCACCAGCAGAGATGAGGTGAACACTGAAGCTTTCTTT.

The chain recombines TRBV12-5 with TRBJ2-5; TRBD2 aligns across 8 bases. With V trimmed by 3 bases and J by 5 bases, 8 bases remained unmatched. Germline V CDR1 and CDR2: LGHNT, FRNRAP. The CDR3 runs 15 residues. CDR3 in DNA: TGTGCTAGTGGTTTTGGCGGGGGGCTGCGGGAGACCCAGTACTTC. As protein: CASGFGGGLRETQYF.

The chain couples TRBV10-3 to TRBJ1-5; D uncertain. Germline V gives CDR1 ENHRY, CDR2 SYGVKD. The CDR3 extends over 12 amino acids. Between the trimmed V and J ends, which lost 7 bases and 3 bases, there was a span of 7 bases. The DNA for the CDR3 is TGTGCCATCAAAAGTCCCAATCAGCCCCAGCATTTT. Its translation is CAIKSPNQPQHF.

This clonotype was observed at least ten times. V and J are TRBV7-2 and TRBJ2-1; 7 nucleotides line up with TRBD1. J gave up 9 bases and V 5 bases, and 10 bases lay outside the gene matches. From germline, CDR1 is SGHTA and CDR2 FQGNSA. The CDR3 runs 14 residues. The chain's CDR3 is CASSPGTALSEQFF. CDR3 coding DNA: TGTGCCAGCAGCCCCGGGACAGCACTGAGTGAGCAGTTCTTC.

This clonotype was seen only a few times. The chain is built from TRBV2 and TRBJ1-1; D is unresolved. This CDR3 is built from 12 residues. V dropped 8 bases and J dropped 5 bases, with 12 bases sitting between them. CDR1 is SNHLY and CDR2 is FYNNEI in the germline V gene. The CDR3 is CASGERWTEAFF. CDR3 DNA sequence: TGTGCCAGCGGGGAAAGGTGGACTGAAGCTTTCTTT.

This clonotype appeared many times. This chain's CDR3 is CASSLLDSQSPGYNEQFF. The DNA of the CDR3 is TGCGCCAGCAGCTTGTTGGATAGCCAGTCACCCGGCTACAATGAGCAGTTCTTC. The chain employs TRBV5-1 and TRBJ2-1; D gene ambiguous. The CDR3 spans 18 residues. Trimming cost V 1 base and J 3 bases, with 20 bases left between them. CDR1 is SGHRS, CDR2 YFSETQ, per germline.

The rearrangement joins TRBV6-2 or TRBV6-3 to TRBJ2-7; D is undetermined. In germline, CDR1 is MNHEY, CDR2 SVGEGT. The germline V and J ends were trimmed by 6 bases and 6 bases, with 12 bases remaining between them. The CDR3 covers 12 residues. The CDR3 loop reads CASSSGPGEQYF. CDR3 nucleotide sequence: TGTGCCAGCAGCTCGGGCCCGGGCGAGCAGTACTTC.

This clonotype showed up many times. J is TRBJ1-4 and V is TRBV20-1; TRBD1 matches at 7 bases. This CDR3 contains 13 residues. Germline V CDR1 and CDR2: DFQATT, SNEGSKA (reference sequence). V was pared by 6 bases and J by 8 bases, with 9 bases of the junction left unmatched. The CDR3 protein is CSAGRDSVEKLFF. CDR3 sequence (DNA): TGCAGTGCAGGGAGGGACAGCGTCGAAAAACTGTTTTTT.

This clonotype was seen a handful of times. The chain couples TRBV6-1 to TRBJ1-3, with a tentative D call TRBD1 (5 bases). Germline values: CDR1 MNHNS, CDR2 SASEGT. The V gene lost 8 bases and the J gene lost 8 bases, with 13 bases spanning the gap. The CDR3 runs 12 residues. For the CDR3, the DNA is TGTGCCAGCCGGGACGAGACGGACACCATATATTTT. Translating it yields CASRDETDTIYF.

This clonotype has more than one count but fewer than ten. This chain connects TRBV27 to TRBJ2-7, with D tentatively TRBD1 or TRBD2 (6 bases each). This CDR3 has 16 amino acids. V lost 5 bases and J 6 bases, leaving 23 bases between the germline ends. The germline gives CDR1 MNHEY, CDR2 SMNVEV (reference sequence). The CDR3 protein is CASSPKGVLVGGEQYF. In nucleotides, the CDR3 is TGTGCCAGCAGTCCCAAGGGGGTTTTGGTGGGAGGCGAGCAGTACTTC.

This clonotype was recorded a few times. In nucleotides, the CDR3 is TGTGCCAGCACTCCTTGGGGACTTTCCTACAATGAGCAGTTCTTC. Translating it yields CASTPWGLSYNEQFF. The chain is built from TRBV28 and TRBJ2-1; the D gene is possibly TRBD2 (6 bases). CDR3 length: 15 residues. Germline-derived CDR1 and CDR2 are MDHEN and SYDVKM. V dropped 7 bases and J dropped 1 base, with 14 bases sitting between them.

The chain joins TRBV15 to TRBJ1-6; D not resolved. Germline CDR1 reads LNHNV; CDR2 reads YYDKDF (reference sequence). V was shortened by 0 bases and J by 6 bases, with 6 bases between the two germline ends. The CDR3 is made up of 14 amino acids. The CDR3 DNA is TGTGCCACCAGCAGAGATGGCCTTAATTCACCCCTCCACTTT. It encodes CATSRDGLNSPLHF. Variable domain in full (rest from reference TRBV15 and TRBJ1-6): DAMVIQNPRYQVTQFGKPVTLSCSQTLNHNVMYWYQQKSSQAPKLLFHYYDKDFNNEADTPDNFQSRRPNTSFCFLDIRSPGLGDTAMYLCATSRDGLNSPLHFGNGTRLTVT.

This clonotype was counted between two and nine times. This chain's CDR3 is CASSQFVQVGTDTQYF. CDR3 DNA sequence: TGTGCCAGCAGCCAATTTGTCCAGGTTGGGACAGATACGCAGTATTTT. The rearrangement uses TRBV4-2 and TRBJ2-3; D is undetermined. This CDR3 spans 16 amino acids. Trimming took 2 bases from V and 3 from J, leaving 15 bases between them. The germline V gene encodes CDR1 LGHNA and CDR2 YNFKEQ.

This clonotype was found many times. CDR3 protein: CASSQRTTYEQYF. The CDR3 nucleotides are TGTGCCAGCAGCCAGCGGACCACCTACGAGCAGTACTTC. The rearrangement joins TRBV14 to TRBJ2-7, with D unresolved. Per the germline V gene, CDR1 is SGHDN and CDR2 is FVKESK. The CDR3 totals 13 residues. V was clipped by 3 bases and J by 2 bases, with 8 bases between them.

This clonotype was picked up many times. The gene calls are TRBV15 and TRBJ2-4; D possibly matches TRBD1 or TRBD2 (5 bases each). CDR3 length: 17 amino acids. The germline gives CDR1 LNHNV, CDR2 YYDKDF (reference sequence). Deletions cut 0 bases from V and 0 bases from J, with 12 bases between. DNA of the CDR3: TGTGCCACCAGCAGAGATGGGGGAACCCAAGCCAAAAACATTCAGTACTTC. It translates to CATSRDGGTQAKNIQYF.

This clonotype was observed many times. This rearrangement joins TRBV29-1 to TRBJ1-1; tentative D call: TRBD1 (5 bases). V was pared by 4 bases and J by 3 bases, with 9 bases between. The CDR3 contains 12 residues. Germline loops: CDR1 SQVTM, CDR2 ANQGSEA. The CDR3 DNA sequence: TGCAGCGTTGTAAGGGGTCACACTGAAGCTTTCTTT. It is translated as CSVVRGHTEAFF.

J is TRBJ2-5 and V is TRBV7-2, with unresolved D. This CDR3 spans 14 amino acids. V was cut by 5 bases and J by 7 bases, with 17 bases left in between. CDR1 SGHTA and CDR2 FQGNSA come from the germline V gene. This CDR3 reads CASSPGPDPATQYF. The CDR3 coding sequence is TGTGCCAGCAGCCCTGGGCCCGACCCAGCGACCCAGTACTTC.

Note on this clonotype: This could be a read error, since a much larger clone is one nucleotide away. The CDR3 loop reads CTSGTGQERGYTF. CDR3 nucleotide sequence: TGTACTAGTGGTACCGGACAGGAGCGAGGCTACACCTTC. This sequence joins TRBV12-5 and TRBJ1-2, with 7 bases lining up with TRBD1. From germline, CDR1 is LGHNT and CDR2 FRNRAP. The CDR3 contains 13 residues.

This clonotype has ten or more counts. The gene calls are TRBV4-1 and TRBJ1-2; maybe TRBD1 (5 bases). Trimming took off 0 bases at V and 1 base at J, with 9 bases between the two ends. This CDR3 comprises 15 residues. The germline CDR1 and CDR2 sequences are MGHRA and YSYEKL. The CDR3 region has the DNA TGCGCCAGCAGCCAAGATGCGACAGTTAACTATGGCTACACCTTC. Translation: CASSQDATVNYGYTF.

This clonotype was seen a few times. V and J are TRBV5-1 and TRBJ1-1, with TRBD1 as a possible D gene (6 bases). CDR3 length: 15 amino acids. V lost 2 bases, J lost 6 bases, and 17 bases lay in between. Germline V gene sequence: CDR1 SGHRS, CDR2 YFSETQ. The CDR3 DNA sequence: TGCGCCAGCAGCTTAGAACAGGGAGGGTTGGCTGAAGCTTTCTTT. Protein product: CASSLEQGGLAEAFF.

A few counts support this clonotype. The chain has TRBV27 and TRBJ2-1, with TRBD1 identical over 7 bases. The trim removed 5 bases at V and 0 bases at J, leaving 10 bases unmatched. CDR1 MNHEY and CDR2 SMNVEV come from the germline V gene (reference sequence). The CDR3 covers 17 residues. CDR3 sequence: CASSQRTGPISYNEQFF. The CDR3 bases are TGTGCCAGCAGTCAGCGGACAGGCCCTATCTCCTACAATGAGCAGTTCTTC.

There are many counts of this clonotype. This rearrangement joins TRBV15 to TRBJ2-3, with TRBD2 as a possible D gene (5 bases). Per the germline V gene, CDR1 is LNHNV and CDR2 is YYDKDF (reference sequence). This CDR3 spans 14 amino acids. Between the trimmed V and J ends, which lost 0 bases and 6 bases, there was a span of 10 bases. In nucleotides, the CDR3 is TGTGCCACCAGCAGAGATCTTGCGGGCGATACGCAGTATTTT. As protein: CATSRDLAGDTQYF.

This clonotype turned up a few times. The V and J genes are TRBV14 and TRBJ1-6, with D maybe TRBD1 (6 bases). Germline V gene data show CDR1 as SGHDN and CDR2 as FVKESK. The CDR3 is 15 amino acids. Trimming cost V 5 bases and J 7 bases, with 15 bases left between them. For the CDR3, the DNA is TGTGCCAGCAGCTCCACACAGGGAGCGAATTCACCCCTCCACTTT. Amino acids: CASSSTQGANSPLHF. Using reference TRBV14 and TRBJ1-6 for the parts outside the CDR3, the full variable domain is EAGVTQFPSHSVIEKGQTVTLRCDPISGHDNLYWYRRVMGKEIKFLLHFVKESKQDESGMPNNRFLAERTGGTYSTLKVQPAELEDSGVYFCASSSTQGANSPLHFGNGTRLTVT.

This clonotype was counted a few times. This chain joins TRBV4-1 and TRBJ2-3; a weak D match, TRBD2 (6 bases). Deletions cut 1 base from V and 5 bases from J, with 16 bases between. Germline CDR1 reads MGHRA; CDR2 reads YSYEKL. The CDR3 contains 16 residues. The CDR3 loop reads CASSQVSDYRVDTQYF. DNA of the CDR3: TGCGCCAGCAGCCAAGTCTCGGACTATCGAGTAGATACGCAGTATTTT.

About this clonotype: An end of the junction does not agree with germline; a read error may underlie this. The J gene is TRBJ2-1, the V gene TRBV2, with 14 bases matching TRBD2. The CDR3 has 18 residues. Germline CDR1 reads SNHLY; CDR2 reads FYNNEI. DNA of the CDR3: TGTGCCTGCAGTCCATCGGGACTAGCGGGAGTTTCCTACAATGAGCAGTTCTTC. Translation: CACSPSGLAGVSYNEQFF. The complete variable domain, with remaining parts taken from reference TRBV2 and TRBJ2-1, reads EPEVTQTPSHQVTQMGQEVILRCVPISNHLYFYWYRQILGQKVEFLVSFYNNEISEKSEIFDDQFSVERPDGSNFTLKIRSTKLEDSAMYFCACSPSGLAGVSYNEQFFGPGTRLTVL.